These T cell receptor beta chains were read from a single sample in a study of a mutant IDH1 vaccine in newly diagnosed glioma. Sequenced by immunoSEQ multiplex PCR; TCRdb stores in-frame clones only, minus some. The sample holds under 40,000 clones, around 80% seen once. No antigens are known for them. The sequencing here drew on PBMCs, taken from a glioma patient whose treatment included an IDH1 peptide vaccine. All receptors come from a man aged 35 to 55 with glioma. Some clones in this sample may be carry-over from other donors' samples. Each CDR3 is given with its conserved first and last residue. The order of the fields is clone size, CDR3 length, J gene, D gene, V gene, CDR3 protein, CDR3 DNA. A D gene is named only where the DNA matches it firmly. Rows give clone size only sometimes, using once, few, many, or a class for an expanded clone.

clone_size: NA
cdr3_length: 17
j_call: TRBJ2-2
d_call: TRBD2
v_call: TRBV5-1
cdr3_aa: CASSLLMGGGNTGELFF
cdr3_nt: TGCGCCAGCAGCTTGTTAATGGGCGGGGGAAACACCGGGGAGCTGTTTTTT

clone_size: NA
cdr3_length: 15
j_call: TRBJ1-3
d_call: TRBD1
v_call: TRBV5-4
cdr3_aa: CASSLDRGYGNTIYF
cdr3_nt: TGTGCCAGCAGCTTGGACAGGGGCTATGGAAACACCATATATTTT

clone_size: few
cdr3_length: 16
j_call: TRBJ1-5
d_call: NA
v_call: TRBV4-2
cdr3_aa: CASSQLTDHSNQPQHF
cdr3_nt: TGTGCCAGCAGCCAATTGACAGATCATAGCAATCAGCCCCAGCATTTT

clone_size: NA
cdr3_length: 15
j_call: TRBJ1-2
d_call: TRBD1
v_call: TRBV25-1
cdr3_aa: CASSPDQDRVGGYTF
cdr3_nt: TGTGCCAGCAGTCCAGACCAGGACAGGGTTGGTGGCTACACCTTC

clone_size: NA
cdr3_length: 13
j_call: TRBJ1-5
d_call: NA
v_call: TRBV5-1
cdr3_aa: CASSLSPNQPQHF
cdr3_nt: TGCGCCAGCAGCTTGAGTCCGAATCAGCCCCAGCATTTT

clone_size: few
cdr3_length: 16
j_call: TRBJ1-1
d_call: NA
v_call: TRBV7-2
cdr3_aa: CASSLALGGHNTEAFF
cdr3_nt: TGTGCCAGCAGCTTAGCGCTCGGGGGCCACAACACTGAAGCTTTCTTT

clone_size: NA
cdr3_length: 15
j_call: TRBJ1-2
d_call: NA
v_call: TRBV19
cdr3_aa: CASSAWGASNYGYTF
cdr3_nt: TGTGCCAGTAGTGCGTGGGGGGCCTCTAACTATGGCTACACCTTC

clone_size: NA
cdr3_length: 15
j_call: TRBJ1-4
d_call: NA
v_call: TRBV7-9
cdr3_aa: CASSFPIGGNEKLFF
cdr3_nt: TGTGCCAGCAGCTTCCCCATTGGGGGAAATGAAAAACTGTTTTTT

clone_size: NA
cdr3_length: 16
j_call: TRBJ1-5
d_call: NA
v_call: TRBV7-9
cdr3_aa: CASSHDRSYSNQPQHF
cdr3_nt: TGTGCCAGCAGCCACGACAGGAGTTATAGCAATCAGCCCCAGCATTTT

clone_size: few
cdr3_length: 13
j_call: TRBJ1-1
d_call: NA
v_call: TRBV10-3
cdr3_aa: CAIISAVNTEAFF
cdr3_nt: TGTGCCATCATTAGTGCAGTGAACACTGAAGCTTTCTTT

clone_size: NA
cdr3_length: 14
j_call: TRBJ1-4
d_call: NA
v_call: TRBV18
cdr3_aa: CASSPGLSNEKLFF
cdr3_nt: TGTGCCAGCTCACCGGGTCTCTCTAATGAAAAACTGTTTTTT

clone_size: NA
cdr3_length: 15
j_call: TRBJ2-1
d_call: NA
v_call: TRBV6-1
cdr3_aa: CASSHRGLGNNEQFF
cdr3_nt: TGTGCCAGCAGCCACCGGGGCCTGGGGAACAATGAGCAGTTCTTC

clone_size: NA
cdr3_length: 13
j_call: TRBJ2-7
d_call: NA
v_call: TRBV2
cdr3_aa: CASSEKGAYEQYF
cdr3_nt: TGTGCCAGCAGTGAAAAGGGGGCCTACGAGCAGTACTTC

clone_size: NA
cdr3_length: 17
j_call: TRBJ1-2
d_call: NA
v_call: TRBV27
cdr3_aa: CASRSRESPYRGYGYTF
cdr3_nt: TGTGCCAGCAGGAGCCGGGAGTCCCCTTACCGCGGCTATGGCTACACCTTC

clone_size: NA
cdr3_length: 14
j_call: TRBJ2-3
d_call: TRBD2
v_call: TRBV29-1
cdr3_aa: CSVTHTSDSDTQYF
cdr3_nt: TGCAGCGTGACCCACACTAGCGACTCAGATACGCAGTATTTT

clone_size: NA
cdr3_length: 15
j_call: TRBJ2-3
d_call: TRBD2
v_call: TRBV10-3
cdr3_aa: CAIRGLAGGSDTQYF
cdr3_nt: TGTGCCATCAGGGGACTAGCGGGGGGTTCGGATACGCAGTATTTT

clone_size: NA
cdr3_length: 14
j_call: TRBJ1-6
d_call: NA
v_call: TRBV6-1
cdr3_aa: CASRALLGGTPLHF
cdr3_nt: TGTGCCAGCAGGGCCCTTTTGGGGGGGACACCCCTCCACTTT

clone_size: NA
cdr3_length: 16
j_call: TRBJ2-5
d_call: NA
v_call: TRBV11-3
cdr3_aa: CASSRKEPGYQETQYF
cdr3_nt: TGTGCCAGCAGCCGTAAGGAACCCGGCTATCAAGAGACCCAGTACTTC

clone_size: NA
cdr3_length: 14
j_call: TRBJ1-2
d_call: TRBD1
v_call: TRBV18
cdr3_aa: CASSRQDRGYGYTF
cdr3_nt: TGTGCCAGCTCACGACAGGACAGGGGATATGGCTACACCTTC

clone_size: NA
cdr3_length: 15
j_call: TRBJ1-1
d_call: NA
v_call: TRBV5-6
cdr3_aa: CASNFLGRRNTEAFF
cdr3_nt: TGTGCCAGCAACTTCCTGGGCAGGCGGAACACTGAAGCTTTCTTT

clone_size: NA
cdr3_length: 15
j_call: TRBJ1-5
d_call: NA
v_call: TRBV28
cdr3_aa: CASSLVGSLNQPQHF
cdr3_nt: TGTGCCAGCAGTTTAGTAGGGTCTCTGAATCAGCCCCAGCATTTT

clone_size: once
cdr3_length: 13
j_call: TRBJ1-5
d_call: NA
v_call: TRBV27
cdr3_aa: CASRADINQPQHF
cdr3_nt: TGTGCCAGCAGAGCGGACATAAATCAGCCCCAGCATTTT

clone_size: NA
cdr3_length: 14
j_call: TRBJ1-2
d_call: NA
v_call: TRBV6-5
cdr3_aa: CASSPVPRNYGYTF
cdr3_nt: TGTGCCAGCAGTCCCGTGCCCAGAAACTATGGCTACACCTTC

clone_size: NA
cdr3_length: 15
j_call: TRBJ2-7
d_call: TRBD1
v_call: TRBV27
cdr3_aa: CASSLRGPTYYEQYF
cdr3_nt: TGTGCCAGCAGCTTAAGGGGGCCCACCTACTACGAGCAGTACTTC

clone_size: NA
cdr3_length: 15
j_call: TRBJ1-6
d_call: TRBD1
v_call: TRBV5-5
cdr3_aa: CASSLDGDSGSPLHF
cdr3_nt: TGTGCCAGCAGCTTGGATGGGGACAGTGGATCACCCCTCCACTTT

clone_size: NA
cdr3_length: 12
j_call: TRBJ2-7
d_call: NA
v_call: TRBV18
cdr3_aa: CASSPSSYEQYF
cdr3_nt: TGTGCCAGCTCACCGTCCAGTTACGAGCAGTACTTC

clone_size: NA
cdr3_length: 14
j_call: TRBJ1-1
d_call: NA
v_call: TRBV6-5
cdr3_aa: CASSYSGGGTEAFF
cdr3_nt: TGTGCCAGCAGTTACTCGGGAGGGGGCACTGAAGCTTTCTTT

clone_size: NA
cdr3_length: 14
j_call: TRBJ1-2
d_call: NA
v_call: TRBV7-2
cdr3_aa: CASSDLRGRYGYTF
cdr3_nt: TGTGCCAGCAGCGACCTCAGGGGACGCTATGGCTACACCTTC

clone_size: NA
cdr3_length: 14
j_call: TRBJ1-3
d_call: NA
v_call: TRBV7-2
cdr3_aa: CASSLASSGNTIYF
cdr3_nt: TGTGCCAGCAGCTTAGCCAGCTCTGGAAACACCATATATTTT

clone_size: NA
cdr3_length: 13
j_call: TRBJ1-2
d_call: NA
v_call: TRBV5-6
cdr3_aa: CASSLGQPYGYTF
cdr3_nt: TGTGCCAGCAGCTTGGGGCAGCCGTATGGCTACACCTTC

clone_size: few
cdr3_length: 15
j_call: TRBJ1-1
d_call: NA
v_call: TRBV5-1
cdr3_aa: CASSLDGNRATEAFF
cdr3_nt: TGCGCCAGCAGCTTGGATGGTAATAGAGCCACTGAAGCTTTCTTT

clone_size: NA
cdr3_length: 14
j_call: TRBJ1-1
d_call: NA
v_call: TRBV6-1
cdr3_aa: CASRLALGLDEAFF
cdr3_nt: TGTGCCAGCAGGCTCGCCCTTGGGCTCGATGAAGCTTTCTTT

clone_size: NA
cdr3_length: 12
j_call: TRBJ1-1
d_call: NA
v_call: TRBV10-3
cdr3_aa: CAISSGNTEAFF
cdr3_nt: TGTGCCATCAGCTCAGGGAACACTGAAGCTTTCTTT

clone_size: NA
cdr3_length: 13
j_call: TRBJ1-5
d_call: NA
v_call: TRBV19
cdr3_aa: CASTLSAWQPQHF
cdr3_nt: TGTGCCAGTACTCTTTCGGCATGGCAGCCCCAGCATTTT

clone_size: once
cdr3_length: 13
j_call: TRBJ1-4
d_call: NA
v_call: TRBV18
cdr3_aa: CASSPGHREKLFF
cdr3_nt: TGTGCCAGCTCACCCGGGCACCGTGAAAAACTGTTTTTT

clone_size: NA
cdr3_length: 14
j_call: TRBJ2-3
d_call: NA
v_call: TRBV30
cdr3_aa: CAWSPGSGTDTQYF
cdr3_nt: TGTGCCTGGAGCCCCGGGAGCGGGACAGATACGCAGTATTTT

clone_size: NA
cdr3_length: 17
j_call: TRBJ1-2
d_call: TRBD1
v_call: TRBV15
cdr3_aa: CATSSDYGTGQNYGYTF
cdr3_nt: TGTGCCACCAGCAGCGACTATGGGACAGGGCAAAACTATGGCTACACCTTC

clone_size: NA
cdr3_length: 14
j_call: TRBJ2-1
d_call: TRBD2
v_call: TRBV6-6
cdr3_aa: CASSRTSVYNEQFF
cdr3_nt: TGTGCCAGCAGTAGGACTAGCGTATACAATGAGCAGTTCTTC

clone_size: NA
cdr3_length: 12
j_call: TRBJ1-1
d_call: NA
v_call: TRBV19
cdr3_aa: CASSMAGWGAFF
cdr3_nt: TGTGCCAGTAGTATGGCAGGGTGGGGCGCTTTCTTT

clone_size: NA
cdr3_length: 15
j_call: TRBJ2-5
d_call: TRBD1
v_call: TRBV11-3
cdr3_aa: CASSLGDSSQETQYF
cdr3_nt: TGTGCCAGCAGCCTAGGGGACAGCTCACAAGAGACCCAGTACTTC